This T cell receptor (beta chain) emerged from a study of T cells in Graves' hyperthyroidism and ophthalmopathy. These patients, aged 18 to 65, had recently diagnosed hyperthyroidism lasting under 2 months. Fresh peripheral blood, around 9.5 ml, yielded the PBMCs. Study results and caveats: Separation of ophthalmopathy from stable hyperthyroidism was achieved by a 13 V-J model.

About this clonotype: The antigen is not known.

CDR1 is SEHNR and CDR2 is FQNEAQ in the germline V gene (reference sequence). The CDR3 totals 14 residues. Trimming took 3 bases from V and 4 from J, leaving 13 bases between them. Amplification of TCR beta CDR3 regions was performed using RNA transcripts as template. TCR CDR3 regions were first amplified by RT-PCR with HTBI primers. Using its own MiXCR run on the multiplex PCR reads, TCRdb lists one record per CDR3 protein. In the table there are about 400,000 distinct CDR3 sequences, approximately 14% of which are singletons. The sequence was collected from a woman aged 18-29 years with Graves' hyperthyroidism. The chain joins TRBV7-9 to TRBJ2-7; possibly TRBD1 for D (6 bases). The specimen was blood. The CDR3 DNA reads TGTGCCAGCAGCTTGGACAGTTTAATATACGAGCAGTACTTC. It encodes CASSLDSLIYEQYF. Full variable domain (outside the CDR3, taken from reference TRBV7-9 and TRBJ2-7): DTGVSQNPRHKITKRGQNVTFRCDPISEHNRLYWYRQTLGQGPEFLTYFQNEAQLEKSRLLSDRFSAERPKGSFSTLEIQRTEQGDSAMYLCASSLDSLIYEQYFGPGTRLTVT.